Presented here are 11 T cell receptor beta chains from one specimen sequenced in a study of T cell clusters in autoimmune cytopenias. Each sample's input was around 250 ng genomic DNA, 30,000 to 45,000 genome equivalents. TRB rearrangements were amplified by touch-down multiplex PCR with mixed TRB-A/B primers. TCRdb reprocessed the multiplex PCR reads, keeping one entry per CDR3 protein, no DNA. The table lists fewer than 8,500 distinct CDR3 sequences. The source material was peripheral blood. The receptors derive from a human donor with an autoimmune cytopenia or autoimmune hepatitis (not recorded which).

This clonotype is called medium-sized based on its frequency. V usage is TRBV27 and J usage is TRBJ2-7; without DNA, the TCRdb call of TRBD1 cannot be checked. The CDR3 extends over 15 amino acids. The V gene's germline CDR1 is MNHEY and CDR2 SMNVEV (reference sequence). CDR3 residues: CASSVRAGRSYEQYF.

The V call is TRBV6-1, the J call TRBJ2-1; TCRdb's D gene call, TRBD2, goes unchecked for lack of DNA. Germline CDR1 is MNHNS and CDR2 is SASEGT. This CDR3 is 15 amino acids long. The CDR3 reads CASSDGRGGHNEQFF.

This rearrangement joins TRBV20-1 to TRBJ1-4; lacking DNA, the TRBD1 call made by TCRdb goes unchecked. Per germline, CDR1 DFQATT and CDR2 SNEGSKA (reference sequence). This CDR3 contains 14 residues. CDR3 amino acids: CSAGDPRGSEKLFF.

By frequency, this clonotype registers medium-sized (0.01 to 0.1%). This chain links TRBV12-3 or TRBV12-4 with TRBJ2-6; TCRdb's D call of TRBD1 is untestable without DNA. The CDR3 is 17 residues long. CDR3 loop: CASSQFGQYSGANVLTF.

According to its frequency, this clonotype is medium-sized. The genes are TRBV5-5 and TRBJ2-7; TCRdb's assignment of TRBD1 cannot be checked, as there is no DNA. The CDR3 consists of 15 residues. CDR1 is SGHKS and CDR2 is YYEKEE in the germline V gene (reference sequence). The CDR3 protein is CASSLIQDTTYEQYF. The full variable domain, its missing parts supplied by reference TRBV5-5 and TRBJ2-7, is DAGVTQSPTHLIKTRGQQVTLRCSPISGHKSVSWYQQVLGQGPQFIFQYYEKEERGRGNFPDRFSARQFPNYSSELNVNALLLGDSALYLCASSLIQDTTYEQYFGPGTRLTVT.

This clonotype is identified as medium-sized from frequency. The chain couples TRBV6-5 to TRBJ1-5. Germline V gene sequence: CDR1 MNHEY, CDR2 SVGAGI. The CDR3 extends over 13 amino acids. The chain's CDR3 is CASSLNSNQPQHF.

V gene TRBV5-1 combines with J gene TRBJ2-1; as DNA is missing, the TRBD2 call by TCRdb cannot be tested. Germline V lookup: CDR1 SGHRS, CDR2 YFSETQ. The CDR3 spans 20 residues. CDR3: CASSLVGFSGGGGAYNEQFF.

This clonotype is identified as medium-sized from frequency. The gene calls are TRBV6-6 and TRBJ2-1; TCRdb proposes TRBD1, but this gene call is untestable without DNA. The CDR3 contains 16 residues. The germline CDR1 and CDR2 sequences are MNHNY and SVGAGI (reference sequence). The CDR3: CASSRAAPTVYNEQFF.

The rearrangement uses TRBV18 and TRBJ2-5; TCRdb's D gene call, TRBD1, goes unchecked for lack of DNA. The CDR3 is made up of 13 amino acids. Per germline, CDR1 KGHSH and CDR2 LQKENI. The CDR3 sequence is CASSPGQQETQYF.

Its frequency marks this clonotype as medium-sized. The V and J genes are TRBV6-1 and TRBJ2-5; absent DNA, TCRdb's TRBD2 call cannot be checked. From germline, CDR1 is MNHNS and CDR2 SASEGT. The CDR3 loop spans 13 amino acids. The CDR3 reads CASRVSGQETQYF.

V is TRBV11-1 and J is TRBJ1-1; TCRdb's D gene call, TRBD1, goes unchecked for lack of DNA. Germline V gene data show CDR1 as SGHAT and CDR2 as FQDESV (reference sequence). The CDR3 length is 11 residues. The CDR3 sequence is CASGGTAEAFF.